One T cell receptor (beta chain) is described in this entry. Its matching antigen is unknown. This sample was taken from a study of T cell responses to AZD1222 COVID-19 vaccine. Notes on the study in general: Reportedly, close to half of spike-specific TCRs are directed against unmutated variant regions. Repertoires were obtained only post-peak T cell response. Spike-specific TCR breadth and depth grew following two AZD1222 doses.

The CDR3 totals 13 residues. CDR1 is MGHDK, CDR2 SYGVNS, per germline. The V and J ends lost 4 bases and 1 base respectively, with 7 bases between them. The data were produced by immunoSEQ multiplex PCR, yet TCRdb's version contains in-frame clones alone and is incomplete. The table has about 130,000 clones, 93% seen once. This sequence originates from an adult in good health. The V call is TRBV25-1, the J call TRBJ1-1; D unclear. The sample here was peripheral blood, taken on day 0 of AZD1222 vaccination. This CDR3 reads CASSVSENTEAFF. CDR3 bases: TGTGCCAGCAGTGTGTCAGAGAACACTGAAGCTTTCTTT.